The 20 T cell receptor beta chains below come from one sample, sequenced in a study of control samples from healthy donors and cancer patients. Clones were sequenced by immunoSEQ multiplex PCR, and TCRdb holds only the in-frame ones, with some missing. The sample shows 150,000 to 160,000 clones, nearly 95% of them seen only once. Sequencing input: blood. The source is a man aged 45 to 65 in good health.

The chain is built from TRBV10-3 and TRBJ1-3; weak D call: TRBD1 (6 bases). V lost 2 bases, J lost 4 bases, and 15 bases lay in between. CDR3 length equals 16 residues. From germline, CDR1 is ENHRY and CDR2 SYGVKD. This chain's CDR3 is CAISEGYRVEGNTIYF. The CDR3 DNA follows: TGTGCCATCAGTGAGGGCTACAGGGTGGAGGGAAACACCATATATTTT.

V gene TRBV6-5 combines with J gene TRBJ2-3, with D possibly being TRBD1 (6 bases). Trimming took 4 bases from V and 2 from J, leaving 16 bases between them. Germline values: CDR1 MNHEY, CDR2 SVGAGI. The CDR3 covers 16 residues. The CDR3 spells CASSFWSGVLTDTQYF. The DNA of the CDR3 is TGTGCCAGCAGTTTCTGGTCAGGGGTCCTCACAGATACGCAGTATTTT.

This chain uses TRBV5-1 with TRBJ2-7, with D possibly TRBD2 on 6 matching bases. Germline-derived CDR1 and CDR2 are SGHRS and YFSETQ. This CDR3 has 16 amino acids. V dropped 0 bases and J dropped 0 bases, with 13 bases sitting between them. CDR3: CASSLVGGDRSYEQYF. CDR3 nucleotide sequence: TGCGCCAGCAGCTTGGTCGGCGGGGACCGCTCCTACGAGCAGTACTTC.

V is TRBV7-9 and J is TRBJ2-7; 8 nucleotides align to TRBD1. The germline V gene has CDR1 SEHNR and CDR2 FQNEAQ (reference sequence). The CDR3 has 11 amino acids. The ends lost 2 bases at V and 11 bases at J; junction bases unmatched: 2. CDR3 sequence: CASSLLTGEYF. The CDR3 DNA reads TGTGCCAGCAGCTTATTGACAGGGGAGTACTTC.

The chain uses TRBV27 and TRBJ2-1; 7 nucleotides match TRBD2. The CDR3 is 16 amino acids. After removal of 5 bases from V and 0 bases from J, the junction contained 7 bases not matched to a gene. Germline lookup yields CDR1 MNHEY and CDR2 SMNVEV (reference sequence). CDR3 protein: CASSPSSGSSYNEQFF. The CDR3 nucleotides read TGTGCCAGCAGTCCCTCTAGCGGAAGCTCCTACAATGAGCAGTTCTTC.

The gene calls are TRBV6-5 and TRBJ1-5; 7 bases agree with TRBD1. The junction had 3 bases not matched to a gene; V was cut back by 6 bases and J by 1 base. The CDR3 runs to 14 residues. Per the germline V gene, CDR1 is MNHEY and CDR2 is SVGAGI. The CDR3 protein is CASRTGISNQPQHF. The CDR3 DNA is TGTGCCAGCAGGACAGGGATCAGCAATCAGCCCCAGCATTTT.

CDR3 sequence: CASSALLDEQFF. The CDR3 DNA is TGTGCCAGCAGCGCACTGCTCGATGAGCAGTTCTTC. The rearrangement joins TRBV9 to TRBJ2-1; D ambiguous. Germline values: CDR1 SGDLS, CDR2 YYNGEE. V was clipped by 3 bases and J by 8 bases, with 9 bases between them. The CDR3 is 12 residues long.

The chain employs TRBV28 and TRBJ2-1, with TRBD2 matching over 14 bases. V dropped 5 bases and J dropped 4; count of bases not matched to a gene: 4. The CDR3 loop spans 16 amino acids. Germline CDR1 reads MDHEN; CDR2 reads SYDVKM. The CDR3 region has the DNA TGTGCCAGCAGTCCTGGGACTAGCGGGAGATACAATGAGCAGTTCTTC. The encoded protein is CASSPGTSGRYNEQFF.

The CDR3 DNA follows: TGTGCCAGCAGTTTGCAGGGGATGTTGATCGATACGCAGTATTTT. This translates into CASSLQGMLIDTQYF. This chain uses TRBV28 with TRBJ2-3; possible D gene TRBD1, 6 bases. CDR1 and CDR2 from the germline V gene are MDHEN and SYDVKM. Trimming shortened V by 3 bases and J by 6 bases, and 16 bases separated the two germline ends. The CDR3 extends over 15 amino acids.

V gene TRBV5-1 combines with J gene TRBJ2-7; perhaps TRBD1 as D (5 bases). CDR1 is SGHRS and CDR2 is YFSETQ in the germline V gene. Trimming removed 0 bases from V and 0 bases from J, with 13 bases in between. The length of the CDR3 is 16 residues. CDR3 residues: CASSLGQPLSSYEQYF. The CDR3 region has the DNA TGCGCCAGCAGCTTGGGACAGCCTCTGAGCTCCTACGAGCAGTACTTC.

This chain uses TRBV5-1 with TRBJ2-7, with 10 positions matching TRBD2. The CDR3 extends over 12 amino acids. The germline V gene has CDR1 SGHRS and CDR2 YFSETQ. Trimming cost V 7 bases and J 4 bases; bases outside gene matches: 2. CDR3 nucleotide sequence: TGCGCCAGCGGGACTAGCGTTTACGAGCAGTACTTC. Its protein is CASGTSVYEQYF.

V and J are TRBV30 and TRBJ1-4; D is unclear. CDR3 length: 16 amino acids. In germline, CDR1 is GTSNPN, CDR2 SVGIG (reference sequence). V gave up 3 bases and J gave up 5 bases, with 19 bases separating them. The CDR3 DNA reads as TGTGCCTGGAGGGAATTAACTCTCGACCGAAATGAAAAACTGTTTTTT. Protein sequence: CAWRELTLDRNEKLFF.

V gene TRBV3-1 (or the pseudogene TRBV3-2) combines with J gene TRBJ2-1; TRBD2 matches at 16 bases. The CDR3 spans 18 residues. Germline assignment: CDR1 LGHDT and CDR2 YNNKEL (reference sequence). V shed 3 bases and J 7 bases; nucleotides not matched to a gene: 9. CDR3 region: CASSHPWGLAGGRNEQFF. CDR3 in DNA: TGTGCCAGCAGCCATCCATGGGGACTAGCGGGAGGGCGGAATGAGCAGTTCTTC.

Comment on this clone: The same CDR3 is also encoded by other DNA sequences in this sample. This sequence joins TRBV11-2 and TRBJ2-7; TRBD2 is a possible D gene (5 bases). Germline V gene data show CDR1 as SGHAT and CDR2 as FQNNGV. Trimming left V 1 base short and J 0 bases short, with 7 bases between. CDR3 size: 14 residues. CDR3 in amino acids: CASSLGAGSYEQYF. The CDR3 bases are TGTGCCAGCAGCTTAGGTGCGGGCTCCTACGAGCAGTACTTC.

The genes are TRBV5-1 and TRBJ1-1; TRBD1 is a possible D gene (6 bases). From germline, CDR1 is SGHRS and CDR2 YFSETQ. V was pared by 1 base and J by 1 base, with 8 bases between. The CDR3 contains 14 residues. CDR3 DNA sequence: TGCGCCAGCAGCTTGCAGGGGAGGAACACTGAAGCTTTCTTT. Protein: CASSLQGRNTEAFF.

J is TRBJ2-3 and V is TRBV27; 12 nucleotides agree with TRBD1. Germline V gene lookup returns CDR1 MNHEY and CDR2 SMNVEV (reference sequence). CDR3 length equals 14 residues. Trimming at V came to 5 bases and at J to 6 bases, leaving 3 bases not matched to a gene. The CDR3 bases are TGTGCCAGCAGTGGGACAGGGGGCCAGGATACGCAGTATTTT. It yields the protein CASSGTGGQDTQYF.

J is TRBJ2-5 and V is TRBV7-2; D is uncertain. The CDR3 runs 15 residues. Trimming stripped 2 bases from V and 2 bases from J, with 12 bases between. CDR1 is SGHTA and CDR2 is FQGNSA in the germline V gene. CDR3 in DNA: TGTGCCAGCAGCTTAACTTCTGGCAGACAAGAGACCCAGTACTTC. Protein product: CASSLTSGRQETQYF.

There are a few counts of this clone. V gene TRBV19 combines with J gene TRBJ1-2; TRBD1 aligns across 10 bases. From germline, CDR1 is LNHDA and CDR2 SQIVND (reference sequence). The CDR3 totals 17 residues. V was clipped by 1 base and J by 4 bases; unmatched bases: 9. The CDR3 is CASSIGGQGLFSYGYTF. For the CDR3, the DNA is TGTGCCAGTAGTATAGGGGGACAGGGGCTTTTTTCCTATGGCTACACCTTC.

This clone has only one observation. Other DNA sequences in the sample encode the same CDR3. The chain uses TRBV18 and TRBJ2-1; D not certain. Trimming took off 3 bases at V and 6 bases at J, with 3 bases between the two ends. This CDR3 is built from 11 residues. Germline V gene lookup returns CDR1 KGHSH and CDR2 LQKENI. The CDR3 DNA is TGTGCCAGCTCACCTGGCAATGAGCAGTTCTTC. This translates into CASSPGNEQFF.

The J gene is TRBJ1-1, the V gene TRBV18; D ambiguous. V shed 3 bases and J shed 8 bases, with 16 bases lying between them. The CDR3 is 14 residues long. In germline, CDR1 is KGHSH, CDR2 LQKENI. The CDR3 nucleotides are TGTGCCAGCTCACCCGGCGGAGGACCCTCCGAAGCTTTCTTT. It is translated as CASSPGGGPSEAFF.